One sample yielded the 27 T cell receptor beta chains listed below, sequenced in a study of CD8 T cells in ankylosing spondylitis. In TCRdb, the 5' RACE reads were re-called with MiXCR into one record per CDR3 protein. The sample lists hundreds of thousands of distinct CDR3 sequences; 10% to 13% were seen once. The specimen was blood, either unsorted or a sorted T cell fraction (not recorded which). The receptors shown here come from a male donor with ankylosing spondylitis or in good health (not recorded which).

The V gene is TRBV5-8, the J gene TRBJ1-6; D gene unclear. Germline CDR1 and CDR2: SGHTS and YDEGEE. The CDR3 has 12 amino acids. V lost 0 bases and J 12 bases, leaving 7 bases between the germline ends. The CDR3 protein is CASSLGERPLHF. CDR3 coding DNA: TGTGCCAGCAGCTTGGGGGAAAGACCCCTCCACTTT.

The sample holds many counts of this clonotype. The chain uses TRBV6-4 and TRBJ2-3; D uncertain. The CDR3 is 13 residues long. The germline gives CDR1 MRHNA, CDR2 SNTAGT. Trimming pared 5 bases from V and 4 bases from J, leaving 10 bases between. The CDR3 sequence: CASSSGWADTQYF. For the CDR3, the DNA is TGTGCCAGCAGTTCTGGGTGGGCAGATACGCAGTATTTT.

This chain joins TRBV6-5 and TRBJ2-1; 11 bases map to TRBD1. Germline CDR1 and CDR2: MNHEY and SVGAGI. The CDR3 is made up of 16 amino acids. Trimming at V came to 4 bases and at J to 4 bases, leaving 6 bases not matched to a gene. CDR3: CASSSAGQGAYNEQFF. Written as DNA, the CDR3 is TGTGCCAGCAGTTCCGCTGGACAGGGGGCGTACAATGAGCAGTTCTTC.

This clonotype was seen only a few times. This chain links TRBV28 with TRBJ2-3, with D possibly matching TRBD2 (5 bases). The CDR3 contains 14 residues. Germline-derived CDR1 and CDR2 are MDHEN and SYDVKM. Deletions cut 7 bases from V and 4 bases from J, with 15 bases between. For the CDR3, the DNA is TGTGCCAGCATCATTTTCCTGGGAGCAGATACGCAGTATTTT. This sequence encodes CASIIFLGADTQYF.

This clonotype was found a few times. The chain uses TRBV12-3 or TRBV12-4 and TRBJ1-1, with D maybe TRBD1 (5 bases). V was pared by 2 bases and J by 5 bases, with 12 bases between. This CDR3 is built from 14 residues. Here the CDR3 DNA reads TGTGCCAGCAGTTTAAATGGGGGAGAGACTGAAGCTTTCTTT. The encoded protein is CASSLNGGETEAFF.

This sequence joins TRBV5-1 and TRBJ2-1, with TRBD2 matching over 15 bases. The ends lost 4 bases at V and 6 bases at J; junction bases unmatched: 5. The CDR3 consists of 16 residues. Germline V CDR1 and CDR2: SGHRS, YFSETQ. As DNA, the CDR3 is TGCGCCAGCAGCCCGGCGGGACTAGCGGGGGGCAATGAGCAGTTCTTC. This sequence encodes CASSPAGLAGGNEQFF.

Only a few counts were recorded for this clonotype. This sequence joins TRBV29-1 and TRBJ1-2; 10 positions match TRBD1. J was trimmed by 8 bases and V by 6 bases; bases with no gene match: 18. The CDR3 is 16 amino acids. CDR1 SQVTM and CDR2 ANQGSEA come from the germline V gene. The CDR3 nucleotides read TGCAGCGTCGACGCTTCTCCGGGACAGGGGTCCGGAGGCTACACCTTC. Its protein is CSVDASPGQGSGGYTF. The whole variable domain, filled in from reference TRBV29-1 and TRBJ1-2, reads SAVISQKPSRDICQRGTSLTIQCQVDSQVTMMFWYRQQPGQSLTLIATANQGSEATYESGFVIDKFPISRPNLTFSTLTVSNMSPEDSSIYLCSVDASPGQGSGGYTFGSGTRLTVV.

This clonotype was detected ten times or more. The DNA for the CDR3 is TGTGCCAGCAGCTTATCAGCAGGGGCGTTCTACGAGCAGTACTTC. Translated, it gives CASSLSAGAFYEQYF. The chain joins TRBV7-9 to TRBJ2-7, with a weak D call TRBD1 (6 bases). Germline V gene lookup returns CDR1 SEHNR and CDR2 FQNEAQ (reference sequence). This CDR3 contains 15 residues. The V gene lost 2 bases and the J gene lost 3 bases, with 14 bases spanning the gap.

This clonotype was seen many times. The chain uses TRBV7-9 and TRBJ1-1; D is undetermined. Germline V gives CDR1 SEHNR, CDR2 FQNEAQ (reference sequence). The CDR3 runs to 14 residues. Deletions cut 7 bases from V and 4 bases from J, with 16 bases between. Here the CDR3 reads CASTPFSPVTEAFF. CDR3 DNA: TGTGCCAGCACCCCGTTTTCCCCAGTCACTGAAGCTTTCTTT. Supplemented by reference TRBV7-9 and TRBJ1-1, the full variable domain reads DTGVSQNPRHKITKRGQNVTFRCDPISEHNRLYWYRQTLGQGPEFLTYFQNEAQLEKSRLLSDRFSAERPKGSFSTLEIQRTEQGDSAMYLCASTPFSPVTEAFFGQGTRLTVV.

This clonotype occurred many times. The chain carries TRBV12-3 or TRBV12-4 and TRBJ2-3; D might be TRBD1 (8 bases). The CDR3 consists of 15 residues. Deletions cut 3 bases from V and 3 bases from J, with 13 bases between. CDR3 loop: CASSFYRGGTDTQYF. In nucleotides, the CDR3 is TGTGCCAGCAGTTTCTACAGGGGGGGTACAGATACGCAGTATTTT.

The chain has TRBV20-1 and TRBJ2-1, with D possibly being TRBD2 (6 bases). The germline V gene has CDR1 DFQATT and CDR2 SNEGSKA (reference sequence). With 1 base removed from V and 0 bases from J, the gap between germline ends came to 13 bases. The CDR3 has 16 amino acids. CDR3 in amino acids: CSARVSGVISYNEQFF. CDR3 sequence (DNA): TGCAGTGCTAGAGTATCGGGGGTCATCTCCTACAATGAGCAGTTCTTC.

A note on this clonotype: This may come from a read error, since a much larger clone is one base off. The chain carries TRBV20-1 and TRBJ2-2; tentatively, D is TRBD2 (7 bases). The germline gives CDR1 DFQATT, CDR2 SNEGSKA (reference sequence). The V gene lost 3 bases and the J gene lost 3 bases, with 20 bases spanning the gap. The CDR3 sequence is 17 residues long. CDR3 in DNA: TGCAGTGCTAGTATCTTTGAGCCGGGGGGCGACACCGGGGAGCTGTTTTTT. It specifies CSASIFEPGGDTGELFF.

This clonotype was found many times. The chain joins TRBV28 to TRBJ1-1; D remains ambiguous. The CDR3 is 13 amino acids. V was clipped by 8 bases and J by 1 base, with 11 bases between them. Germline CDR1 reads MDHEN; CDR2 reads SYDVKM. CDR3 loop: CASASFSNTEAFF. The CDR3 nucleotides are TGTGCCAGCGCGTCTTTTTCGAACACTGAAGCTTTCTTT.

The CDR3 DNA is TGTGCCAGCGGCAAGGGACAGGGTATGCACAATGAGCAGTTCTTC. This encodes CASGKGQGMHNEQFF. This chain links TRBV7-6 with TRBJ2-1; TRBD1 aligns across 9 bases. Unmatched junction bases numbered 10, after V lost 8 bases and J lost 5 bases. This CDR3 region has 15 residues. Per germline, CDR1 SGHVS and CDR2 FNYEAQ.

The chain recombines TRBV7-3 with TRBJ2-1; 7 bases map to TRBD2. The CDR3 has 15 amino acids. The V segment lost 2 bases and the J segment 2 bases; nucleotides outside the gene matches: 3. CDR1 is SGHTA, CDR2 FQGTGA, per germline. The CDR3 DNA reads TGTGCCAGCAGCTTACTAGCGGCTACCTACAATGAGCAGTTCTTC. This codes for CASSLLAATYNEQFF.

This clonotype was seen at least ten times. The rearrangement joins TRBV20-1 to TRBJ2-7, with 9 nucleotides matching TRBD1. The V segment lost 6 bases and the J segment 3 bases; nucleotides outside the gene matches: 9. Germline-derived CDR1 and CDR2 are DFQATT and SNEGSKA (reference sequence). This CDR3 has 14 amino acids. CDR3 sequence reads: CSARTGDERYEQYF. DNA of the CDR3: TGCAGTGCGAGGACAGGGGATGAACGCTACGAGCAGTACTTC.

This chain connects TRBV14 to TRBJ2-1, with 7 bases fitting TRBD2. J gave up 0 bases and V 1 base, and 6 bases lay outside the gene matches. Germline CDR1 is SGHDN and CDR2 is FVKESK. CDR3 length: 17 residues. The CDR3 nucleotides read TGTGCCAGCAGCCAAGGGAGGGAGGGGAGCTCCTACAATGAGCAGTTCTTC. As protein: CASSQGREGSSYNEQFF.

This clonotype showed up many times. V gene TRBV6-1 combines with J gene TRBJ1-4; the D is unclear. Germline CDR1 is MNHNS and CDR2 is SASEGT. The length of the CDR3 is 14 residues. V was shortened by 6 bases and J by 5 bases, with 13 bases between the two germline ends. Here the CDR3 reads CASSRGRMNEKLFF. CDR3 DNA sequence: TGTGCCAGCAGCCGAGGACGGATGAATGAAAAACTGTTTTTT.

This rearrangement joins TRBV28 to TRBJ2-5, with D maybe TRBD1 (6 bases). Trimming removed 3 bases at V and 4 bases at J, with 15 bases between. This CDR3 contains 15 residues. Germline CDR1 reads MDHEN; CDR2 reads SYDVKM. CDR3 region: CASSLGGEQGETQYF. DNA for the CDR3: TGTGCCAGCAGTTTGGGTGGAGAACAGGGAGAGACCCAGTACTTC.

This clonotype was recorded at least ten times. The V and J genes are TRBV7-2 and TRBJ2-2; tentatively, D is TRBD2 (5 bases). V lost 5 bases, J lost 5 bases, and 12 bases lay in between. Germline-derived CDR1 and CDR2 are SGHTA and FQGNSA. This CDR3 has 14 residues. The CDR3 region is CASSSIGSTGELFF. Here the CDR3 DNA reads TGTGCCAGCAGCAGCATTGGGAGTACCGGGGAGCTGTTTTTT.

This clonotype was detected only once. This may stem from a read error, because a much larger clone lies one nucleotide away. The CDR3 region has the DNA TGCAGTGCCGAGATCAGGGGGCATTCACCCCTCCACTTT. Protein sequence: CSAEIRGHSPLHF. The chain uses TRBV20-1 and TRBJ1-6, with 8 bases identical to TRBD1. Germline V gives CDR1 DFQATT, CDR2 SNEGSKA (reference sequence). The CDR3 is made up of 13 amino acids. V shed 6 bases and J 8 bases; nucleotides not matched to a gene: 6.

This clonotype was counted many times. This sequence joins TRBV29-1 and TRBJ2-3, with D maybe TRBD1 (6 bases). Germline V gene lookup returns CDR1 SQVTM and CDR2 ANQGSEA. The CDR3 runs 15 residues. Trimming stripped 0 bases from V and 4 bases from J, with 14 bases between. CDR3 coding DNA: TGCAGCGTTGAAGATGTTGCACAGGGACCAGATACGCAGTATTTT. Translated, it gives CSVEDVAQGPDTQYF.

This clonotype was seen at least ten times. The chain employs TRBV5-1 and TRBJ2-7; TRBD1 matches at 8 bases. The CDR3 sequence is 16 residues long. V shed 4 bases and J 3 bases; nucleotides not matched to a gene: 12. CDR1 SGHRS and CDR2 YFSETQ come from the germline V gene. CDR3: CASSARFGTGDYEQYF. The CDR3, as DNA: TGCGCCAGCAGCGCCCGATTTGGGACAGGAGACTACGAGCAGTACTTC.

In DNA, the CDR3 is TGCAGTGCTAGAGGTGTGGGAGGGGCGCAGTATTTT. It codes for CSARGVGGAQYF. V is TRBV20-1 and J is TRBJ2-3; 7 nucleotides align to TRBD2. V shed 1 base, J shed 10 bases, and the junction held 5 bases outside the gene matches. Germline V gene sequence: CDR1 DFQATT, CDR2 SNEGSKA (reference sequence). There are 12 residues in the CDR3.

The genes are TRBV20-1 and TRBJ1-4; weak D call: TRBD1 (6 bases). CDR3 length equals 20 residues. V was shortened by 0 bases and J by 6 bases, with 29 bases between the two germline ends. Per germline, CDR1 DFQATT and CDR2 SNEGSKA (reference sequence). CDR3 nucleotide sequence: TGCAGTGCTAGAGATATTGAGGGAGCAGCAGGGGCCCGTCGGGATGAAAAACTGTTTTTT. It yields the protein CSARDIEGAAGARRDEKLFF.

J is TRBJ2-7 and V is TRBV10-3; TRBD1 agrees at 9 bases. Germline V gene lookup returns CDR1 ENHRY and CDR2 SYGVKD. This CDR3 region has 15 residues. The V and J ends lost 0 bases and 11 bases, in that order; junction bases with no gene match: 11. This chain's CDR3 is CAISESIPGQGTEYF. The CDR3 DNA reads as TGTGCCATCAGTGAGTCGATCCCAGGACAGGGGACGGAGTACTTC.

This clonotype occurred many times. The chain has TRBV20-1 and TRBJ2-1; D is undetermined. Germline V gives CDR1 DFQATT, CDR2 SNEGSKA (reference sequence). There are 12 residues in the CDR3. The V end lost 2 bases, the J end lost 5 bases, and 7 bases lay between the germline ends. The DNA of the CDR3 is TGCAGTGCTAGACTCGGAGACAATGAGCAGTTCTTC. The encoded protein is CSARLGDNEQFF.